This is a list of T cell receptor beta chains from one sample in a study of blood T cell repertoires in COVID-19. TCRdb's copy holds only in-frame clones and misses some; the assay was immunoSEQ multiplex PCR. The sample includes about 300,000 clones, 88% of them seen just once. The sample consisted of peripheral blood. All receptors come from a woman aged 30 to 39 who had recovered from COVID-19. Each CDR3 is given with its conserved first and last residue. D genes are given only for firm matches. The size entry is marked missing in some rows and otherwise reads once, few, many or a size class.

TRBV5-1	TRBJ2-7	TRBD1	15	.	CASSLEGQGASEQYF	TGCGCCAGCAGCCTCGAGGGACAGGGGGCGAGCGAGCAGTACTTC
TRBV4-3	TRBJ1-1	.	14	.	CASSPGTPNTEAFF	TGCGCCAGCAGCCCCGGGACACCAAACACTGAAGCTTTCTTT
TRBV5-4	TRBJ2-2	TRBD1	13	.	CASSRTGPGELFF	TGTGCCAGCAGCCGGACAGGGCCCGGGGAGCTGTTTTTT
TRBV18	TRBJ1-5	.	15	.	CASSRGGLSNQPQHF	TGTGCCAGCTCCCGGGGGGGGTTGAGCAATCAGCCCCAGCATTTT
TRBV4-1	TRBJ2-6	.	15	.	CASSQPHSGANVLTF	TGCGCCAGCAGCCAACCACACTCTGGGGCCAACGTCCTGACTTTC
TRBV19	TRBJ1-5	.	15	once	CASSIGQYSNQPQHF	TGTGCCAGTAGTATAGGGCAATATAGCAATCAGCCCCAGCATTTT
TRBV7-9	TRBJ1-1	.	15	.	CASSLAVQLNTEAFF	TGTGCCAGCAGCTTAGCGGTACAGTTAAACACTGAAGCTTTCTTT
TRBV5-1	TRBJ1-4	TRBD1	15	.	CASSFGGQGNEKLFF	TGCGCCAGCAGCTTTGGGGGACAGGGGAATGAAAAACTGTTTTTT
TRBV5-6	TRBJ1-5	.	13	.	CASSSGLNQPQHF	TGTGCCAGCAGCTCAGGGCTTAATCAGCCCCAGCATTTT
TRBV10-2	TRBJ2-2	TRBD2	18	once	CASRDALAGSWGAGELFF	TGCGCCAGCAGGGATGCATTAGCGGGGTCATGGGGCGCCGGGGAGCTGTTTTTT
TRBV28	TRBJ2-7	.	15	.	CASSLGGPSSYEQYF	TGTGCCAGCAGTTTGGGGGGGCCCTCCTCCTACGAGCAGTACTTC